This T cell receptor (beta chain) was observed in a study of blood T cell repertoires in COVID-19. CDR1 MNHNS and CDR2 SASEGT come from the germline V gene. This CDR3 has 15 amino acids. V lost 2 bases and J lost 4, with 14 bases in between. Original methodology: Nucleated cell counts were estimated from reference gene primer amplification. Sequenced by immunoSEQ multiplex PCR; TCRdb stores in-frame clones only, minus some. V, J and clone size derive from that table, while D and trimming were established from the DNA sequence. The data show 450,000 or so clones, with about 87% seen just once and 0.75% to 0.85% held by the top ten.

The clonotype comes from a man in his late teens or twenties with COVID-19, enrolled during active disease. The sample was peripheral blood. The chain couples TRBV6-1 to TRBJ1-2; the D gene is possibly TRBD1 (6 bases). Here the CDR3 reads CASSESWTVLYGYTF. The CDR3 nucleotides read TGTGCCAGCAGTGAATCGTGGACAGTTCTCTATGGCTACACCTTC.